What follows describes a single T cell receptor beta chain. This sample is part of a study of control samples from healthy donors and cancer patients. The germline gives CDR1 LNHDA, CDR2 SQIVND (reference sequence). After removal of 8 bases from V and 10 bases from J, the junction contained 9 bases not matched to a gene. This CDR3 region has 14 residues. The data were produced by immunoSEQ multiplex PCR, yet TCRdb's version contains in-frame clones alone and is incomplete. Of around 170,000 clones in the sample, around 90% were seen once. The receptor's source is a woman aged 25-40 years in good health. The chain recombines TRBV19 with TRBJ1-4, with 11 positions matching TRBD1. Sequenced material: blood. The DNA for the CDR3 is TGTGCCAGTGGACAGGGGGCAGGGGCGCTAAAACTGTTTTTT. Translation: CASGQGAGALKLFF.